These T cell receptor beta chains were read from a single sample in a study of long-term antiretroviral therapy in people with HIV. Sequencing used immunoSEQ multiplex PCR; TCRdb keeps in-frame clones, though not all of them. The sample shows about 21,000 clones, roughly 79% of them seen only once. Source: unsorted PBMCs, taken 0.5 years after starting antiretroviral therapy. Source of these receptors: a man younger than 35 with HIV. Each CDR3 is given with its conserved first and last residue. Each record gives: CDR3 protein, CDR3 DNA, V gene, CDR3 length, D gene, clone size, J gene. D genes are given only for firm matches. Rows may omit the clone size; those that give it use once, few, many or a size class.

CDR3aa: CASSLGRYNYGYTF; CDR3nt: TGTGCCAGCAGCTTGGGGCGATATAACTATGGCTACACCTTC; v_gene: TRBV7-9; len: 14; d_gene: NA; abundance: NA; j_gene: TRBJ1-2
CDR3aa: CASSQTRNEQFF; CDR3nt: TGTGCCAGCAGCCAGACCCGCAATGAGCAGTTCTTC; v_gene: TRBV14; len: 12; d_gene: NA; abundance: few; j_gene: TRBJ2-1
CDR3aa: CASSSERTSFREQFF; CDR3nt: TGTGCCAGCAGCTCCGAGAGGACTAGCTTCAGGGAGCAGTTCTTC; v_gene: TRBV7-3; len: 15; d_gene: TRBD2; abundance: NA; j_gene: TRBJ2-1
CDR3aa: CASSSSTGIEQYF; CDR3nt: TGTGCCAGCAGTTCGAGCACAGGGATCGAGCAGTACTTC; v_gene: TRBV6-6; len: 13; d_gene: NA; abundance: NA; j_gene: TRBJ2-7
CDR3aa: CASSPGQTSYEQYF; CDR3nt: TGTGCCAGCAGCCCAGGACAGACCTCCTACGAGCAGTACTTC; v_gene: TRBV7-6; len: 14; d_gene: NA; abundance: NA; j_gene: TRBJ2-7
CDR3aa: CASRSQGGRGQPQHF; CDR3nt: TGTGCCAGCAGATCTCAGGGAGGACGGGGTCAGCCCCAGCATTTT; v_gene: TRBV5-8; len: 15; d_gene: NA; abundance: NA; j_gene: TRBJ1-5
CDR3aa: CASSIGTDTQYF; CDR3nt: TGTGCCAGTAGTATAGGGACAGATACGCAGTATTTT; v_gene: TRBV19; len: 12; d_gene: NA; abundance: medium-sized; j_gene: TRBJ2-3
CDR3aa: CASSPLRGLANTGELFF; CDR3nt: TGTGCCAGCAGCCCCCTGAGGGGCCTCGCGAACACCGGGGAGCTGTTTTTT; v_gene: TRBV7-2; len: 17; d_gene: NA; abundance: NA; j_gene: TRBJ2-2
CDR3aa: CASRKASTDTQYF; CDR3nt: TGTGCCAGCAGAAAAGCTAGCACAGATACGCAGTATTTT; v_gene: TRBV19; len: 13; d_gene: NA; abundance: NA; j_gene: TRBJ2-3
CDR3aa: CASSLKDRGLTDTQYF; CDR3nt: TGTGCCAGCAGTTTAAAAGACAGGGGGCTTACAGATACGCAGTATTTT; v_gene: TRBV28; len: 16; d_gene: TRBD1; abundance: NA; j_gene: TRBJ2-3
CDR3aa: CASSEPTGYQETQYF; CDR3nt: TGCGCCAGCAGTGAGCCGACAGGGTACCAAGAGACCCAGTACTTC; v_gene: TRBV10-1; len: 15; d_gene: TRBD1; abundance: NA; j_gene: TRBJ2-5
CDR3aa: CAGGDTQYF; CDR3nt: TGTGCCGGGGGAGATACGCAGTATTTT; v_gene: TRBV7-9; len: 9; d_gene: NA; abundance: few; j_gene: TRBJ2-3